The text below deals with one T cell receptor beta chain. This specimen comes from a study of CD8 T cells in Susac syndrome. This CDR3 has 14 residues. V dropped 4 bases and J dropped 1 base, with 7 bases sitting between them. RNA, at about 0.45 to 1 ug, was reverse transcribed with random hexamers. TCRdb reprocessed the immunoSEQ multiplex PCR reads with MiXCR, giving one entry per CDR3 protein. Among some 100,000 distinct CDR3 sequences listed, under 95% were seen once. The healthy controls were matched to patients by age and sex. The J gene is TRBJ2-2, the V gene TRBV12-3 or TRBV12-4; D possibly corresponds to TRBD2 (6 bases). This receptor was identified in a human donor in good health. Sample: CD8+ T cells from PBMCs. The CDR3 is CASSWGENTGELFF. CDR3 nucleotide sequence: TGTGCCAGCAGTTGGGGGGAGAACACCGGGGAGCTGTTTTTT.